This is a list of T cell receptor beta chains from one sample in a study of blood T cell repertoires in COVID-19. Sequencing used immunoSEQ multiplex PCR; TCRdb keeps in-frame clones, though not all of them. The table lists 150,000 to 200,000 clones, about 88% of them singletons. Sequencing was performed on peripheral blood. The receptors were sampled from a woman older than 75 in a cohort sampled during active or convalescent COVID-19. Each CDR3 is given with its conserved first and last residue. Each record gives: V gene, J gene, clone size, D gene, CDR3 protein, CDR3 DNA. A D gene is named only where the DNA matches it firmly. Some rows mark clone size as missing; the rest say once, few, many or name a class of expanded clone.

>TRBV11-2|TRBJ2-6|-|TRBD1
CASSARGQGATGANVLTF
TGTGCCAGCAGCGCCAGGGGACAGGGGGCGACAGGGGCCAACGTCCTGACTTTC
>TRBV11-2|TRBJ2-1|-|TRBD2
CASSTWPSGVSSYNEQFF
TGTGCCAGCAGCACCTGGCCTAGCGGGGTGAGCTCCTACAATGAGCAGTTCTTC
>TRBV6-6|TRBJ2-5|-|-
CASSGGGGKTQYF
TGTGCCAGCAGTGGGGGGGGCGGGAAGACCCAGTACTTC
>TRBV7-9|TRBJ2-1|-|TRBD2
CASSRTSGSGSYNEQFF
TGTGCCAGCAGCCGGACTAGCGGGAGCGGCTCCTACAATGAGCAGTTCTTC
>TRBV10-1|TRBJ2-2|few|TRBD2
CASSPGGRSGELFF
TGCGCCAGCAGTCCGGGGGGAAGGAGCGGGGAGCTGTTTTTT
>TRBV19|TRBJ2-3|few|TRBD1
CASSIVGDRGADTQYF
TGTGCCAGTAGTATAGTTGGGGACAGGGGCGCAGATACGCAGTATTTT
>TRBV24-1|TRBJ2-7|-|-
CATSEGGREHSYEQYF
TGTGCCACCAGTGAAGGGGGGAGGGAGCACTCCTACGAGCAGTACTTC
>TRBV5-1|TRBJ2-1|-|TRBD2
CASSPRTSGRYEQFF
TGCGCCAGCAGCCCCCGGACTAGCGGGAGATATGAGCAGTTCTTC
>TRBV24-1|TRBJ1-3|-|-
CATRPSGGNTIYF
TGTGCCACCAGGCCTAGCGGTGGAAACACCATATATTTT
>TRBV18|TRBJ1-3|-|-
CASSPRQEGIVGNTIYF
TGTGCCAGCTCACCCCGTCAGGAGGGAATAGTGGGAAACACCATATATTTT
>TRBV7-9|TRBJ1-4|-|-
CASSLAVLREGNEKLFF
TGTGCCAGCAGCTTAGCGGTTCTTCGGGAGGGTAATGAAAAACTGTTTTTT
>TRBV6-2/TRBV6-3|TRBJ2-1|-|-
CASSPYAAFRGQFF
TGTGCCAGCAGCCCATACGCTGCATTTAGGGGGCAGTTCTTC
>TRBV27|TRBJ1-1|-|-
CASRVGNTEAFF
TGTGCCAGCCGGGTCGGGAACACTGAAGCTTTCTTT
>TRBV18|TRBJ2-3|-|TRBD2
CASSPTSGGTSTDTQYF
TGTGCCAGCTCACCGACTAGCGGGGGGACGAGCACAGATACGCAGTATTTT
>TRBV5-1|TRBJ2-5|once|TRBD1
CASSPDRGQETQYF
TGCGCCAGCAGCCCAGACAGGGGCCAAGAGACCCAGTACTTC
>TRBV6-5|TRBJ1-6|-|TRBD1
CASSLPGTANSPLHF
TGTGCCAGCAGTCTCCCCGGGACAGCGAATTCACCCCTCCACTTT
>TRBV3-1/TRBV3-2|TRBJ1-5|-|TRBD1
CASSRDSYSNQPQHF
TGTGCCAGCAGCCGGGACAGTTATAGCAATCAGCCCCAGCATTTT
>TRBV19|TRBJ2-1|few|-
CASRHKQATAGQFF
TGTGCCAGTAGACACAAACAGGCTACTGCTGGGCAGTTCTTC
>TRBV4-1|TRBJ2-5|-|-
CASSLAPPETQYF
TGCGCCAGCAGCCTGGCACCGCCCGAGACCCAGTACTTC
>TRBV18|TRBJ1-4|-|-
CASSPGIWQGGGEKLFF
TGTGCCAGCTCACCAGGTATTTGGCAGGGCGGTGGCGAAAAACTGTTTTTT
>TRBV9|TRBJ1-1|-|TRBD1
CASSVQGQQNTEAFF
TGTGCCAGCAGCGTTCAGGGACAGCAGAACACTGAAGCTTTCTTT
>TRBV19|TRBJ2-5|-|-
CASSIPTPEGRETQYF
TGTGCCAGTAGTATTCCCACCCCGGAGGGGCGCGAGACCCAGTACTTC
>TRBV5-5|TRBJ2-7|once|-
CASSRNQGGAYEQYF
TGTGCCAGCAGTCGTAATCAGGGTGGCGCCTACGAGCAGTACTTC
>TRBV7-2|TRBJ1-2|once|TRBD1
CASSLAGTANFNYGYTF
TGTGCCAGCAGCTTAGCCGGGACAGCGAATTTTAACTATGGCTACACCTTC
>TRBV5-5|TRBJ1-2|-|-
CASSSAGRRHYGYTF
TGTGCCAGCAGCTCTGCAGGGCGGCGTCACTATGGCTACACCTTC
>TRBV6-6|TRBJ2-7|-|TRBD1
CASSHGQGNMHEQYF
TGTGCCAGCAGTCATGGACAGGGGAATATGCACGAGCAGTACTTC
>TRBV5-1|TRBJ2-5|-|TRBD2
CASSLTSGGQETQYF
TGCGCCAGCAGCCTGACTAGCGGGGGGCAAGAGACCCAGTACTTC
>TRBV29-1|TRBJ2-3|-|-
CSALRGRGGTDTQYF
TGCAGCGCCCTCAGGGGCAGGGGGGGCACAGATACGCAGTATTTT
>TRBV24-1|TRBJ1-2|-|TRBD1
CATSDPSGTGDYGYTF
TGTGCCACCAGTGATCCCAGTGGGACAGGAGATTATGGCTACACCTTC
>TRBV9|TRBJ1-4|-|-
CASSVAGGTNEKLFF
TGTGCCAGCAGCGTAGCGGGGGGCACTAATGAAAAACTGTTTTTT
>TRBV2|TRBJ1-4|-|TRBD1
CASSRGDRDIEKLFF
TGTGCCAGCAGCAGGGGGGACAGGGATATTGAAAAACTGTTTTTT
>TRBV3-1/TRBV3-2|TRBJ1-2|-|TRBD1
CASSQRGQTGNGYTF
TGTGCCAGCAGCCAAAGGGGGCAGACAGGGAATGGCTACACCTTC
>TRBV18|TRBJ1-6|-|-
CASSPSRSQGNSPLHF
TGTGCCAGCTCCCCATCAAGGAGTCAGGGGAATTCACCCCTCCACTTT
>TRBV29-1|TRBJ2-5|-|TRBD1
CSVSSLDRGEETQYF
TGCAGCGTTTCCTCACTGGACAGGGGCGAGGAGACCCAGTACTTC
>TRBV5-1|TRBJ2-3|-|-
CASSLAGSTGTQYF
TGCGCCAGCAGCTTGGCGGGCAGCACGGGAACGCAGTATTTT
>TRBV6-5|TRBJ1-5|-|-
CATQGNSNQPQHF
TGTGCCACCCAGGGTAATAGCAATCAGCCCCAGCATTTT
>TRBV27|TRBJ2-7|-|TRBD1
CASSFTDRANEQYF
TGTGCCAGCAGTTTTACGGACAGGGCTAACGAGCAGTACTTC
>TRBV12-3/TRBV12-4|TRBJ2-1|-|TRBD2
CATLAGGRNEQFF
TGTGCCACCCTAGCGGGGGGGCGAAATGAGCAGTTCTTC
>TRBV15|TRBJ2-3|-|TRBD2
CATSPGGYGLAVFTDTQYF
TGTGCCACCAGCCCAGGAGGATATGGACTAGCGGTATTCACAGATACGCAGTATTTT
>TRBV2|TRBJ2-5|-|TRBD1
CAGTRQGRGETQYF
TGTGCCGGAACACGACAGGGGAGAGGAGAGACCCAGTACTTC
>TRBV10-2|TRBJ2-7|few|-
CASSERLGEQYF
TGCGCCAGCAGTGAACGGCTCGGGGAGCAGTACTTC
>TRBV29-1|TRBJ2-7|few|TRBD2
CSVGVPGLAGGRQYF
TGCAGCGTCGGGGTACCGGGACTAGCGGGGGGCCGACAGTACTTC
>TRBV14|TRBJ2-1|-|-
CASSQGGQKANEQFF
TGTGCCAGCAGCCAAGGGGGCCAGAAGGCCAATGAGCAGTTCTTC
>TRBV2|TRBJ2-3|-|TRBD2
CASSVRSSGGPDTQYF
TGTGCCAGCAGTGTTCGGAGTAGCGGGGGGCCAGATACGCAGTATTTT
>TRBV6-2/TRBV6-3|TRBJ2-2|-|-
CASSYSVTGELFF
TGTGCCAGCAGTTACTCCGTCACCGGGGAGCTGTTTTTT
>TRBV23-1|TRBJ2-1|-|-
CASNSESAHSYNEQFF
TGCGCCAGCAACTCGGAGTCAGCCCATTCCTACAATGAGCAGTTCTTC
>TRBV19|TRBJ1-1|-|-
CASSIDRPGGVTEAFF
TGTGCCAGTAGTATAGATCGCCCCGGGGGGGTCACTGAAGCTTTCTTT
>TRBV7-2|TRBJ2-3|-|TRBD2
CASSLGLGLAGDTQYF
TGTGCCAGCAGCTTAGGCTTGGGACTAGCGGGAGATACGCAGTATTTT